This paragraph covers one T cell receptor beta chain sequence. The sample comes from a study of blood T cell repertoires in COVID-19. Trimming cost V 0 bases and J 14 bases, with 17 bases left between them. Per the germline V gene, CDR1 is LNHDA and CDR2 is SQIVND (reference sequence). The CDR3 sequence is 15 residues long. TCRdb's table, derived via immunoSEQ multiplex PCR, lists solely in-frame clones and lacks some. The data show approximately 50,000 clones, around four fifths seen once. Sequenced material: PBMCs or T cells enriched from blood (not recorded which). The V call is TRBV19, the J call TRBJ1-6, with TRBD1 as a possible D gene (6 bases). The sequence was obtained from a woman aged 50 to 60 with acute COVID-19. The CDR3 coding sequence is TGTGCCAGTAGTATAGATCTAGGGGGTACGGACACCCTCCACTTT. Protein product: CASSIDLGGTDTLHF.